Below are 15 T cell receptor beta chains sequenced from a single sample in a study of blood T cell repertoires in COVID-19. Produced via immunoSEQ multiplex PCR; TCRdb's table is partial and in-frame only. The sample lists fewer than 250,000 clones, 70% to 90% seen once, with 4% to 5.5% in the top ten. Sequenced input: peripheral blood. These receptors were taken from a woman in her thirties or forties with acute or convalescent COVID-19.

The chain carries TRBV4-1 and TRBJ1-1; no definite D call. Trimming cost V 8 bases and J 7 bases, with 14 bases left between them. Germline CDR1 MGHRA, CDR2 YSYEKL. The CDR3 spans 12 residues. CDR3: CASGGGVGEAFF. The CDR3 DNA follows: TGCGCCAGCGGCGGCGGGGTTGGTGAAGCTTTCTTT.

The J gene is TRBJ1-1, the V gene TRBV3-1 (or the pseudogene TRBV3-2); D gene unclear. The CDR3 covers 15 residues. V dropped 0 bases and J dropped 1 base, with 9 bases sitting between them. Per germline, CDR1 LGHDT and CDR2 YNNKEL (reference sequence). The CDR3 protein is CASSQEIARNTEAFF. The CDR3 nucleotides are TGTGCCAGCAGCCAAGAAATCGCGCGGAACACTGAAGCTTTCTTT.

As for this clone: Other DNA sequences of this sample code for an identical CDR3. V and J are TRBV19 and TRBJ1-5; no firm D call. Germline CDR1 LNHDA, CDR2 SQIVND (reference sequence). Trimming stripped 1 base from V and 0 bases from J, with 4 bases between. The CDR3 is 14 residues long. The CDR3 DNA follows: TGTGCCAGTAGTATAGTATATAGCAATCAGCCCCAGCATTTT. It is translated as CASSIVYSNQPQHF. Drawing the rest from reference TRBV19 and TRBJ1-5, the complete variable domain is DGGITQSPKYLFRKEGQNVTLSCEQNLNHDAMYWYRQDPGQGLRLIYYSQIVNDFQKGDIAEGYSVSREKKESFPLTVTSAQKNPTAFYLCASSIVYSNQPQHFGDGTRLSIL.

The rearrangement joins TRBV4-1 to TRBJ1-2, with TRBD1 identical over 10 bases. The CDR3 consists of 14 residues. Trimming cost V 3 bases and J 3 bases; bases outside gene matches: 1. Germline V gene lookup returns CDR1 MGHRA and CDR2 YSYEKL. In DNA form, the CDR3 reads TGCGCCAGCAGCCACGGGACAGGGGACTATGGCTACACCTTC. This gives the protein CASSHGTGDYGYTF.

The chain combines TRBV2 with TRBJ2-1; 8 positions agree with TRBD1. Germline loops: CDR1 SNHLY, CDR2 FYNNEI. With V trimmed by 11 bases and J by 8 bases, 11 bases remained unmatched. This CDR3 region has 13 residues. The CDR3: CASTSDRGDEQFF. The CDR3 bases are TGTGCCTCCACCTCCGACAGGGGCGATGAGCAGTTCTTC.

This chain joins TRBV5-6 and TRBJ1-5; D not certain. The CDR3 length is 16 residues. Trimming pared 0 bases from V and 3 bases from J, leaving 13 bases between. Germline V lookup: CDR1 SGHDT, CDR2 YYEEEE. The CDR3: CASSLGGRGLNQPQHF. The CDR3 nucleotides read TGTGCCAGCAGCTTGGGTGGCCGGGGTCTCAATCAGCCCCAGCATTTT.

The chain employs TRBV20-1 and TRBJ1-2, with 7 bases identical to TRBD1. In germline, CDR1 is DFQATT, CDR2 SNEGSKA (reference sequence). V shed 6 bases and J 7 bases; nucleotides not matched to a gene: 2. The CDR3 has 10 residues. CDR3 bases: TGCAGTGCGCCAGGGGGTGGCTACACCTTC. As protein: CSAPGGGYTF.

The chain uses TRBV5-1 and TRBJ2-3, with a weak D call TRBD2 (5 bases). The V gene's germline CDR1 is SGHRS and CDR2 YFSETQ. V lost 4 bases and J lost 3, with 12 bases in between. The CDR3 is made up of 14 amino acids. The CDR3 coding sequence is TGCGCCAGCAGCGGGGTTGGGGAGACAGATACGCAGTATTTT. It yields the protein CASSGVGETDTQYF.

This clone was seen just once. This chain links TRBV19 with TRBJ1-2, with TRBD1 identical over 11 bases. The CDR3 covers 16 residues. After removal of 3 bases from V and 4 bases from J, the junction contained 7 bases not matched to a gene. Germline CDR1 is LNHDA and CDR2 is SQIVND (reference sequence). This CDR3 is CASSMKGTGGSYGYTF. DNA of the CDR3: TGTGCCAGTAGTATGAAAGGGACAGGGGGAAGCTATGGCTACACCTTC. Looking up the rest from reference TRBV19 and TRBJ1-2 gives the full variable domain: DGGITQSPKYLFRKEGQNVTLSCEQNLNHDAMYWYRQDPGQGLRLIYYSQIVNDFQKGDIAEGYSVSREKKESFPLTVTSAQKNPTAFYLCASSMKGTGGSYGYTFGSGTRLTVV.

This chain links TRBV6-5 with TRBJ2-2, with 9 bases matching TRBD1. CDR3 size: 15 residues. Germline V CDR1 and CDR2: MNHEY, SVGAGI. J gave up 5 bases and V 6 bases, and 7 bases lay outside the gene matches. The CDR3 sequence: CASSLGQGFTGELFF. The CDR3 coding sequence is TGTGCCAGCAGCCTGGGACAGGGTTTTACCGGGGAGCTGTTTTTT.

The chain uses TRBV7-3 and TRBJ2-2; tentatively, D is TRBD2 (7 bases). The V end lost 8 bases, the J end lost 4 bases, and 17 bases lay between the germline ends. CDR3 length: 15 residues. Germline V lookup: CDR1 SGHTA, CDR2 FQGTGA. CDR3: CASSLGGGATGELFF. The CDR3 DNA reads TGTGCCAGCTCCCTGGGTGGGGGGGCCACCGGGGAGCTGTTTTTT.

CDR3 region: CAISPGQGYTEAFF. The DNA for the CDR3 is TGTGCCATCAGCCCCGGACAGGGTTACACTGAAGCTTTCTTT. This chain links TRBV10-3 with TRBJ1-1, with 8 nucleotides matching TRBD1. Unmatched junction bases numbered 6, after V lost 6 bases and J lost 3 bases. This CDR3 is 14 amino acids long. Germline V gene sequence: CDR1 ENHRY, CDR2 SYGVKD.

The CDR3 nucleotides are TGTGCCAGTAGTATTTCAGGGGCGGACTATGGCTACACCTTC. Amino acids: CASSISGADYGYTF. The chain carries TRBV19 and TRBJ1-2; D possibly corresponds to TRBD1 (6 bases). The CDR3 runs to 14 residues. The V gene's germline CDR1 is LNHDA and CDR2 SQIVND (reference sequence). The V end lost 3 bases, the J end lost 3 bases, and 11 bases lay between the germline ends. The complete variable domain, with remaining parts taken from reference TRBV19 and TRBJ1-2, reads DGGITQSPKYLFRKEGQNVTLSCEQNLNHDAMYWYRQDPGQGLRLIYYSQIVNDFQKGDIAEGYSVSREKKESFPLTVTSAQKNPTAFYLCASSISGADYGYTFGSGTRLTVV.

The chain carries TRBV6-5 and TRBJ1-2; 9 bases are shared with TRBD1. Germline V gene lookup returns CDR1 MNHEY and CDR2 SVGAGI. The CDR3 length is 13 residues. With V trimmed by 5 bases and J by 8 bases, 6 bases remained unmatched. The CDR3 is CASSPDRGSGYTF. For the CDR3, the DNA is TGTGCCAGCAGTCCGGACAGGGGAAGCGGCTACACCTTC.

Only one count was recorded for this clone. The chain joins TRBV6-5 to TRBJ1-2, with TRBD1 identical over 10 bases. This CDR3 has 12 residues. Germline CDR1 MNHEY, CDR2 SVGAGI. The V segment lost 6 bases and the J segment 8 bases; nucleotides outside the gene matches: 3. CDR3 coding DNA: TGTGCCAGCAGGACAGGGGGCCAGGGCTACACCTTC. Translation gives CASRTGGQGYTF.